The source of this T cell receptor beta chain is a study of beta chain features in type 1 diabetes. At the level of the study: Across every sample, around 98 million sorted cells were examined in total. Findings of the study overall: The similarity of naive, central memory and Treg TCRB repertoires appeared greater among patients than among healthy donors. The VDJ junctions of type 1 diabetes patients carried fewer insertions and more deletions. The study found moderately but significantly shorter TCRB CDR3s in all four CD4+ subsets of Type 1 diabetes patients.

The CDR3 is 15 residues long. CDR1 is KGHSH, CDR2 LQKENI, per germline. Deletions cut 2 bases from V and 0 bases from J, with 10 bases between. Only a few counts were recorded for this clone. The antigen remains unidentified. Sorting of CD4+ naive, central memory, regulatory and stem cell-like memory cells was performed via CD45RO/CCR7/CD25/CD127/CD95/CD27. The investigators reverse transcribed all of the isolated RNA, so they sequenced expressed TCRB transcripts. Method: immunoSEQ multiplex PCR; TCRdb's copy keeps in-frame clones and lacks some. The sample records 200,000 to 300,000 clones, 9.5% to 13% being singletons.

This receptor was identified in a man under 40 with type 1 diabetes. The chain uses TRBV18 and TRBJ1-1; no firm D call. Sequenced material: naive CD4+ T cells from blood. The CDR3: CASSPWNGVNTEAFF. CDR3 bases: TGTGCCAGCTCACCATGGAACGGGGTGAACACTGAAGCTTTCTTT.